This T cell receptor beta chain was sequenced during a study of blood T cells in healthy people across ages. Donation came from healthy Caucasian individuals in Russia who were aged roughly 6 to 95. As concerns this clonotype: Antigen: not known.

PCR was performed a second time for about 6 to 12 cycles using a sample-barcoded 5' primer and a J-beta primer mix. TCRdb independently ran MiXCR on the 5' RACE reads; one entry per CDR3 protein. The sample contains 1.8 million or so distinct CDR3 sequences, 30% to 40% of which appear only once. Study-wide results and caveats: Diversity was higher, and naive CD4+ cells more numerous, in long-lived donors than in aged donors. Estimates of diversity drawn from one million T cells were considered underestimates.

CDR3 length: 14 residues. Germline V lookup: CDR1 ENHRY, CDR2 SYGVKD. The V and J ends lost 7 bases and 1 base respectively, with 14 bases between them. The genes are TRBV10-3 and TRBJ2-7; D is perhaps TRBD1 (5 bases). Sequenced sample: blood. The receptor was isolated from a human donor in good health. The CDR3 DNA reads as TGTGCCATCAACAACGAGACAGTTTCCTACGAGCAGTACTTC. Its protein is CAINNETVSYEQYF.